The rows below give T cell receptor beta chains drawn from one sample of a study of shared clonotypes between healthy human individuals. Clones were read by immunoSEQ multiplex PCR, and TCRdb kept only the in-frame ones, dropping some. The sample contains some 1,100,000 clones, around 78% of which appear only once. The sequencing sample was made of memory CD4+ T cells from PBMCs. These receptors all come from a man between 18 and 29 years old in good health. Some clones in this sample may be carry-over from other donors' samples. CDR3s include the opening cysteine and the closing phenylalanine or tryptophan. A D gene is named only where the DNA matches it firmly. Clone size appears in some rows only: once, few, many, or a class for an expanded clone.

TRBV7-2	TRBD1	.	TRBJ2-5	15	TGTGCCAGCAGCGAAACAGGGGGCAGGTTAGAGACCCAGTACTTC	CASSETGGRLETQYF
TRBV6-1	.	.	TRBJ1-5	15	TGTGCCAGCAGTGAAGACCCAGGGGTGGACCAGCCCCAGCATTTT	CASSEDPGVDQPQHF
TRBV4-2	.	.	TRBJ2-5	16	TGTGCCAGCAGGGTGAAGGGACACTCAGGGGGGGAGACCCAGTACTTC	CASRVKGHSGGETQYF
TRBV4-1	TRBD1	.	TRBJ2-7	13	TGCGCCAGCAGCCAGAGACAGGGGGCCGAGCAGTACTTC	CASSQRQGAEQYF
TRBV28	TRBD1	.	TRBJ2-5	12	TGTGCCAGCAGTCCACAGGGGGAGACCCAGTACTTC	CASSPQGETQYF
TRBV7-2	TRBD1	.	TRBJ2-3	13	TGTGCCAGTGGGGGACAGGGAGCAGATACGCAGTATTTT	CASGGQGADTQYF
TRBV9	.	once	TRBJ2-1	17	TGTGCCAGCAGCGTAGGGCCACGGCGCGGTGCGGACAATGAGCAGTTCTTC	CASSVGPRRGADNEQFF
TRBV29-1	TRBD2	.	TRBJ2-1	17	TGCAGCCTTGGGGGACTAGCGGGTTTACAGTCCTACAATGAGCAGTTCTTC	CSLGGLAGLQSYNEQFF
TRBV5-1	.	.	TRBJ2-5	12	TGCGCCAGCACGGAAACTCAAGAGACCCAGTACTTC	CASTETQETQYF
TRBV5-6	TRBD1	.	TRBJ1-1	15	TGTGCCAGCAGCGCGATTGACAGGGGGAACACTGAAGCTTTCTTT	CASSAIDRGNTEAFF
TRBV4-1	TRBD2	.	TRBJ2-4	13	TGCGCCAGCAGCCAAGAGCCTGGACTAGGGAAGTACTTC	CASSQEPGLGKYF
TRBV6-4	.	.	TRBJ2-1	12	TGTGCCAGCAGTGACGGTCGCGGTGAGCAGTTCTTC	CASSDGRGEQFF
TRBV28	.	.	TRBJ1-4	15	TGTGCCAGCAGTTTCTCCGGGGCGGCTAATGAAAAACTGTTTTTT	CASSFSGAANEKLFF
TRBV5-6	.	.	TRBJ2-3	15	TGTGCCAGCAGCGTCCGGACGGTCGTGGGCGATACGCAGTATTTT	CASSVRTVVGDTQYF
TRBV5-5	TRBD2	.	TRBJ2-5	15	TGTGCCAGCAGCCGACTAGCGGGTGAAATGGAGACCCAGTACTTC	CASSRLAGEMETQYF
TRBV10-3	TRBD2	few	TRBJ2-1	16	TGTGCCATTACTAGCACGACTAGCGCCTCCTACAATGAGCAGTTCTTC	CAITSTTSASYNEQFF
TRBV28	.	.	TRBJ2-1	15	TGTGCCAGTAATATTCTTGGCCCGACGATGAATGAGCAGTTCTTC	CASNILGPTMNEQFF
TRBV5-4	.	.	TRBJ2-3	15	TGTGCCAGCAGTGTTCCGGCACAGGGCACAGATACGCAGTATTTT	CASSVPAQGTDTQYF
TRBV13	TRBD2	.	TRBJ2-7	14	TGTGCCAGCAGCTTAGTCGGGAGGGTGGACGAGCAGTACTTC	CASSLVGRVDEQYF
TRBV28	TRBD2	once	TRBJ2-1	16	TGTGCCAGCAGTAAGCCCGGGACTAGCGGGAGTCATGAGCAGTTCTTC	CASSKPGTSGSHEQFF
TRBV5-1	.	.	TRBJ2-1	16	TGCGCCAGCAGCTTGGTTCCTCTAAGCTCCTACAATGAGCAGTTCTTC	CASSLVPLSSYNEQFF
TRBV19	.	.	TRBJ1-5	13	TGTGCCAGTAGTATGAATGGGCAGAAGACCCAGCATTTT	CASSMNGQKTQHF
TRBV15	.	few	TRBJ2-7	16	TGTGCCACCAGCAAACCCTTCCAGGTGGGGGGTTACGAGCAGTACTTC	CATSKPFQVGGYEQYF
TRBV21-1	.	.	TRBJ1-1	14	TGTGCCAGCAGCAAAGTTTCGGTCAGGGGTGTAGCTTTCTTT	CASSKVSVRGVAFF
TRBV18	TRBD1	.	TRBJ1-1	15	TGTGCCAGCTCACAGGGGACAGGGGAGAACACTGAAGCTTTCTTT	CASSQGTGENTEAFF
TRBV5-1	.	.	TRBJ2-1	16	TGCGCCAGCAGCTTGGTGCCAGGCGGTGGGGACAATGAGCAGTTCTTC	CASSLVPGGGDNEQFF
TRBV28	.	once	TRBJ2-6	15	TGTGCCAGCGGGATAATGCCATCTGGGGCCAACGTCCTGACTTTC	CASGIMPSGANVLTF
TRBV7-8	.	.	TRBJ2-1	12	TGTGCCAGCAGCTTCAGAGGCAATGAGCAGTTCTTC	CASSFRGNEQFF
TRBV7-6	TRBD2	few	TRBJ2-1	16	TGTGCCAGCAGCTTACTCGGAAGCGGGAGTACGAATGAGCAGTTCTTC	CASSLLGSGSTNEQFF
TRBV5-4	TRBD1	.	TRBJ2-2	16	TGTGCCAGCAGCCTGTACAGGGGGCGGAACACCGGGGAGCTGTTTTTT	CASSLYRGRNTGELFF
TRBV6-1	.	.	TRBJ1-3	15	TGTGCCAGCTTCGATCGGGGAGTCGCTGGAAACACCATATATTTT	CASFDRGVAGNTIYF
TRBV9	TRBD1	few	TRBJ1-1	16	TGTGCCAGCAGCCTATGGACAGGGGAATCGAACACTGAAGCTTTCTTT	CASSLWTGESNTEAFF
TRBV5-8	.	.	TRBJ1-4	15	TGTGCCAGCAGCTTGGTGTGGGACAAGGGGGGAAAACTGTTTTTT	CASSLVWDKGGKLFF
TRBV10-1	TRBD2	.	TRBJ2-4	12	TGCGCCAGCAGTGCGGGGGGGGACATTCAGTACTTC	CASSAGGDIQYF
TRBV29-1	.	.	TRBJ1-2	13	TGCAGCGTTTCACCGTCCAAGAGGGATGGCTACACCTTC	CSVSPSKRDGYTF
TRBV7-8	.	.	TRBJ2-1	17	TGTGCCAGCAGCTTAGGCGGTCCTAGCGCCTCCTACAATGAGCAGTTCTTC	CASSLGGPSASYNEQFF